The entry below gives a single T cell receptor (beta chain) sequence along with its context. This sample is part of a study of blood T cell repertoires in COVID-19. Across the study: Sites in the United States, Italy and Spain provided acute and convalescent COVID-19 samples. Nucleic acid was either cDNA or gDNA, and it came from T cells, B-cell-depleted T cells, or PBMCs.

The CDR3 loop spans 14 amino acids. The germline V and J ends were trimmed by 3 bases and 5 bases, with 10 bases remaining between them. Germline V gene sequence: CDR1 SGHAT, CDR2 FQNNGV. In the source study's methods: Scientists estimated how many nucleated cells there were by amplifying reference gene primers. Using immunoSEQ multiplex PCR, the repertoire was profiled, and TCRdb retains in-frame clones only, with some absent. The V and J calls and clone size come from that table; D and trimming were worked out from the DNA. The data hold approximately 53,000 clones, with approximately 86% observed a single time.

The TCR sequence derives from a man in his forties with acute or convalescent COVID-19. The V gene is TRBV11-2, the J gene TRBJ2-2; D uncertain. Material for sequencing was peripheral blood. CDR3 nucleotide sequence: TGTGCCAGCAGCTTCGACGGCAGGACCGGGGAGCTGTTTTTT. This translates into CASSFDGRTGELFF.